This T cell receptor (beta chain) was obtained from a study of blood T cell repertoires in COVID-19 (dated by TCRdb to the early 2020s). Context from the whole study: The collaborator samples originated in the United States, Italy and Spain and spanned the acute and convalescent phases of COVID-19. The prospective study material was composed of cDNA or gDNA derived from T cells, B-cell-depleted T cells, or PBMCs. The samples were drawn from the first 160 participants of the ongoing ImmuneRACE study and from about 1,200 subjects provided by 6 global collaborators. Subjects who had been exposed to COVID-19, were actively infected with it, or had recovered from it provided the deeply sampled blood TCRbeta repertoires that made up the dataset. The repertoires were released in a freely available public database meant as a resource for research on the immune response to SARS-CoV-2. Where available, HLA class I and class II types were obtained from metadata supplied by the sample provider rather than from assay-based typing. A de-identified subject ID, COVID-19 status, age in years and sex were almost always included in the sample metadata.

For CDR1 and CDR2, the germline V gene lists MNHEY and SVGEGT. Taken from cysteine to phenylalanine, the CDR3 has 15 residues. Only the CDR3 part of the read is kept: 45 bases, read in frame from the first base. The trim is 5 bases for V and 3 bases for J, with a gap of 14 bases between the germline ends. With regard to this clone: No antigen is known for it. Per-base qualities were not stored, and no clone one base away is much larger.

One collaborating source in Seattle enrolled patients while the patients were actively infected and followed the patients over time throughout the course of disease. Whole blood was collected in K2EDTA tubes by collaborating institutions according to the institutions' own protocols. For TCRbeta analysis, collaborators shipped samples in one of three forms: frozen whole blood, isolated PBMCs, or DNA extracted from either of those sample types. The immunoSEQ Assay, a bias-controlled multiplex PCR, was used to amplify TCRbeta CDR3 regions from genomic DNA. The published analysis was carried out like this. The number of nucleated cells in each sample was estimated by amplification of reference gene primers within the assay. To quantify the absolute abundance of each unique TCRbeta CDR3 rearrangement, sequence reads were collapsed and filtered. Productive Simpson clonality was computed per sample as the square root of Simpson's diversity index over productive rearrangements. TCRdb provides this immuneACCESS table in a form limited to in-frame rearrangements. Some clones are lacking; in checked studies, under half of them reflect an unresolved V gene, and why the rest are absent is not known. V, J and clone size derive from that table, while D and trimming were established from the DNA sequence. The sample table shows more than 200,000 clones, and around 89% are seen once. The ten largest make up approximately 2.5% of the sample.

The paper as a whole reports these results and caveats: Clinical and demographic metadata were provided uncurated, with the amount varying by source and participant.

Sequencing was performed on peripheral blood. The chain couples TRBV6-2 or TRBV6-3 to TRBJ2-1; the D gene is perhaps TRBD1, from 6 matching bases. The clonotype was recovered from a man aged 25 to 45 with COVID-19, enrolled during active disease. The CDR3 protein: CASSRPGTNYNEQFF. The DNA sequence follows: TGTGCCAGCAGTCGACCCGGGACAAACTACAATGAGCAGTTCTTC.